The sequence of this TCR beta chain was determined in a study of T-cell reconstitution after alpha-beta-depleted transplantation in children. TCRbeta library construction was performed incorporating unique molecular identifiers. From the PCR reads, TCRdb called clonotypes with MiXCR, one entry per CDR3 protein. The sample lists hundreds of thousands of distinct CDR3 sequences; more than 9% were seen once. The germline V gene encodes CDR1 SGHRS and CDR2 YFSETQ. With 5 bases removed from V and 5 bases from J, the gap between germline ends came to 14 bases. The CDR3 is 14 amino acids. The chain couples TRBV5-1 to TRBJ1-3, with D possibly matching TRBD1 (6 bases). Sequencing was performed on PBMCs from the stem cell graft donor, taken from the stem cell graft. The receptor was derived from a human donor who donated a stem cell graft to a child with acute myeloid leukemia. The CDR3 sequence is CASRNQGQRNTIYF. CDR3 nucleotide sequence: TGCGCCAGCAGGAACCAGGGACAAAGAAACACCATATATTTT.